A single sample is the source of the 3 T cell receptor beta chains below, sequenced in a study of blood T cell repertoires in COVID-19. The method was immunoSEQ multiplex PCR; TCRdb's version includes in-frame clones alone and lacks a portion of them. The repertoire holds about 71,000 clones, with about nine tenths as singletons. Sequenced: peripheral blood. All receptors come from a young woman with acute or convalescent COVID-19.

The V call is TRBV7-9, the J call TRBJ1-2; TRBD1 matches at 7 bases. CDR1 is SEHNR, CDR2 FQNEAQ, per germline (reference sequence). The CDR3 runs 16 residues. The V and J ends lost 1 base and 5 bases, in that order; junction bases with no gene match: 10. The DNA of the CDR3 is TGTGCCAGCAGCTTAGTTCGTGAGGGGGCGCGTTATGGCTACACCTTC. This codes for CASSLVREGARYGYTF.

The CDR3 nucleotides are TGTGCCAGTAGCGACCGGAATCAGGGTAATACTTCACCCCTCCACTTT. It specifies CASSDRNQGNTSPLHF. The rearrangement joins TRBV19 to TRBJ1-6; weak D call: TRBD1 (5 bases). V dropped 6 bases and J dropped 9 bases, with 21 bases sitting between them. Germline V gives CDR1 LNHDA, CDR2 SQIVND (reference sequence). This CDR3 has 16 amino acids. Complete variable domain (other parts from reference TRBV19 and TRBJ1-6): DGGITQSPKYLFRKEGQNVTLSCEQNLNHDAMYWYRQDPGQGLRLIYYSQIVNDFQKGDIAEGYSVSREKKESFPLTVTSAQKNPTAFYLCASSDRNQGNTSPLHFGNGTRLTVT.

The chain is built from TRBV10-3 and TRBJ1-1; 8 positions match TRBD1. The CDR3 runs 14 residues. Germline CDR1 is ENHRY and CDR2 is SYGVKD. J lost 3 bases, V lost 11 bases, and 11 bases had no gene match. CDR3 protein: CAARGTGGDTEAFF. CDR3 in DNA: TGTGCCGCTCGAGGAACAGGGGGGGACACTGAAGCTTTCTTT.